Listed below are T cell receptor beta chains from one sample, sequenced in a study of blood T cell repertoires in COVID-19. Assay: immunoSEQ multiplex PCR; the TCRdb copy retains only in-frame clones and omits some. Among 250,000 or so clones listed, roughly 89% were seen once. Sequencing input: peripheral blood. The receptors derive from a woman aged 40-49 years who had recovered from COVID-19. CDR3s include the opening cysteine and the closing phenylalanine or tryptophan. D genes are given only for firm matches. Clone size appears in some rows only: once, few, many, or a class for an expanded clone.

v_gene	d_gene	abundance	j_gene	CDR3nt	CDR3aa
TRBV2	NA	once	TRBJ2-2	TGTGCCCAAGGCAGGGGCCCCGGGGAGCTGTTTTTT	CAQGRGPGELFF
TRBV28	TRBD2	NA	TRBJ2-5	TGTGCCAGCAGTTCAGGGACTAGCGGGGGTTTATCCCAAGAGACCCAGTACTTC	CASSSGTSGGLSQETQYF
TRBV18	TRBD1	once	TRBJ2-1	TGTGCCAGCTCACTATACAGGGGTATGACCTACAATGAGCAGTTCTTC	CASSLYRGMTYNEQFF
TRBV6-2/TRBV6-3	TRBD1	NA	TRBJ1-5	TGTGCCAGCAGTTACGAATCAGGGGGCGGTCAGCCCCAGCATTTT	CASSYESGGGQPQHF
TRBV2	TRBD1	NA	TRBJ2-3	TGTGCCAGCAGATCCGGGACAGGGAACACAGATACGCAGTATTTT	CASRSGTGNTDTQYF
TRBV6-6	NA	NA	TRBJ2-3	TGTGCCAGCAGCCTAGGAGATACGCAGTATTTT	CASSLGDTQYF
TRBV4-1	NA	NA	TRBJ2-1	TGCGCCAGCAGCCAAGATGCGGCAAACAATGAGCAGTTCTTC	CASSQDAANNEQFF
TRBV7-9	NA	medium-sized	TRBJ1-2	TGTGCCAGCAGCTTAATCGTAGTTCATGGCTACACCTTC	CASSLIVVHGYTF
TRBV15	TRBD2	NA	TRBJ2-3	TGTGCCACCAGCAGATCTAGCGGGAGGACGAAAGATACGCAGTATTTT	CATSRSSGRTKDTQYF
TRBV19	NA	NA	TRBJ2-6	TGTGCCACCGCAAGGTGGGGCCAAACTAACTCTGGGGCCAACGTCCTGACTTTC	CATARWGQTNSGANVLTF
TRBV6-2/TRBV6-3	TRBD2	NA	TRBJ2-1	TGTGCCAGCAGTAACTTCCTAGCGGGAGGGCCCCATGAGCAGTTCTTC	CASSNFLAGGPHEQFF
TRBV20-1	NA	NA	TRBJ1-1	TGCAGTGCTAGAGACTACCAGGGAGCTTTCTTT	CSARDYQGAFF
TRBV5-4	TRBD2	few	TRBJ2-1	TGTGCCAGCAGCGCCGGGACTAGCCGGTCCTACAATGAGCAGTTCTTC	CASSAGTSRSYNEQFF
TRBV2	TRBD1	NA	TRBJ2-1	TGTGCCAGCAGTGTTGGTTCGGGACAGCTCTACAATGAGCAGTTCTTC	CASSVGSGQLYNEQFF
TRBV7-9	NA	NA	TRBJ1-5	TGTGCCAGCAGCTTATCGGGGGGCCGGCCCCAGCATTTT	CASSLSGGRPQHF
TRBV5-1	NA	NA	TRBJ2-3	TGCGCCAGCAGGAAGGGACAAGATACGCAGTATTTT	CASRKGQDTQYF